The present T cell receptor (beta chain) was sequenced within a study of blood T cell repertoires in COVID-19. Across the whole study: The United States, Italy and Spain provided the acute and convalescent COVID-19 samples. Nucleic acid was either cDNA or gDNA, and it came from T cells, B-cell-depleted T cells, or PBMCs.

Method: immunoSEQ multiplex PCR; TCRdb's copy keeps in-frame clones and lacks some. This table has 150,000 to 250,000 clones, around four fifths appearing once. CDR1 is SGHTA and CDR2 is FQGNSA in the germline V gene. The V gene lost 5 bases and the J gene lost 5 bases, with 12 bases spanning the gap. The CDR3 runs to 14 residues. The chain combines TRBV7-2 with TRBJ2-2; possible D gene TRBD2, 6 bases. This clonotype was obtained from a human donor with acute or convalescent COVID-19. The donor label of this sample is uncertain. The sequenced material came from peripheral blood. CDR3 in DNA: TGTGCCAGCAGCCAGCGGGCGGGAACCGGGGAGCTGTTTTTT. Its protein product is CASSQRAGTGELFF.